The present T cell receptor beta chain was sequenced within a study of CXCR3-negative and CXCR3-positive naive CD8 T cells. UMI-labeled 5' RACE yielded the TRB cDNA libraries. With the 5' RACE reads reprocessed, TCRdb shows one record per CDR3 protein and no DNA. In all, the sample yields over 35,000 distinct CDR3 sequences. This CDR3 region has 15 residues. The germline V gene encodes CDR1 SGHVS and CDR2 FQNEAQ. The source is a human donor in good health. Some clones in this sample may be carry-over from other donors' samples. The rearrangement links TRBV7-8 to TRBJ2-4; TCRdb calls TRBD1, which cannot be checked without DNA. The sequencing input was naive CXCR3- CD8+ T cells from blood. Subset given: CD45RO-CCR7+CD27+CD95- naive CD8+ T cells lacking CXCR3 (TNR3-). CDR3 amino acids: CASTPDRPTHNIQYF.